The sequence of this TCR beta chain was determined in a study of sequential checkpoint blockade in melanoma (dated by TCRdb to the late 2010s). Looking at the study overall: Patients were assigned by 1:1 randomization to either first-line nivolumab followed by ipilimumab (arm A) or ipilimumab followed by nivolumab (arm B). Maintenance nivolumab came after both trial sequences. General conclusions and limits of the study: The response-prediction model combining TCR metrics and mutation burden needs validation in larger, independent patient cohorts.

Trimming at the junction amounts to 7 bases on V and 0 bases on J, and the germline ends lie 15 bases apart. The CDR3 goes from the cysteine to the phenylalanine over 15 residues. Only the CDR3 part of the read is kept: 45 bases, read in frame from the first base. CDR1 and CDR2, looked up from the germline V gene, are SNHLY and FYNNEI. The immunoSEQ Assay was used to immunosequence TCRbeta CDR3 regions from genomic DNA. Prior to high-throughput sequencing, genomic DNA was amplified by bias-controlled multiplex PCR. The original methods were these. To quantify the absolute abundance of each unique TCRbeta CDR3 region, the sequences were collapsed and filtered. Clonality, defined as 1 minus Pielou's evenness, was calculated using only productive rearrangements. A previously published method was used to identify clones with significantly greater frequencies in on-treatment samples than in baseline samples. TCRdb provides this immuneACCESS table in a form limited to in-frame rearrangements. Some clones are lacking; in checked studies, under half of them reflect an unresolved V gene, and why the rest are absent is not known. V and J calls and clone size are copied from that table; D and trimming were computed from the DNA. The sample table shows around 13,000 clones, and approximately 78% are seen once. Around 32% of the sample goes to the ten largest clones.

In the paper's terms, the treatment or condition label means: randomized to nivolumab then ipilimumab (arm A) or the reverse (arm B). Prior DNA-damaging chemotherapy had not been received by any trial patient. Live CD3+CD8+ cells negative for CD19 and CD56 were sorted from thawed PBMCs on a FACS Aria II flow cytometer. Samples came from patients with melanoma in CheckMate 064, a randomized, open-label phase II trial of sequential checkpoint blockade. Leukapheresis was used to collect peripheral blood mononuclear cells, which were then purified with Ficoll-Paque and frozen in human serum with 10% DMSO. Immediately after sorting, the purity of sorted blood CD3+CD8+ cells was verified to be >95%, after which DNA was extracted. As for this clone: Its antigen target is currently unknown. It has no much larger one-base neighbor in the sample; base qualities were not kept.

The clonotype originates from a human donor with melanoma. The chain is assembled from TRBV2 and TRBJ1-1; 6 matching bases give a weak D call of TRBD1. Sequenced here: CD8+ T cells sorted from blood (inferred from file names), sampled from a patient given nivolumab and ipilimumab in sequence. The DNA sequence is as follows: TGTGCCAGCACTCCCAGCACAGGGTTGAACACTGAAGCTTTCTTT. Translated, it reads CASTPSTGLNTEAFF.